These 5 T cell receptor beta chains were all obtained from the same sample, sequenced in a study of blood T cell repertoires in COVID-19. Profiled with immunoSEQ multiplex PCR; TCRdb holds only in-frame clones, not every one. The data hold about 43,000 clones, with roughly 89% observed a single time. Sequencing used peripheral blood. The source of these receptors is a man aged 35 to 55 with COVID-19, enrolled during active disease.

The V gene is TRBV11-3, the J gene TRBJ2-5, with D perhaps matching TRBD1 (5 bases). From germline, CDR1 is SGHNT and CDR2 YENEEA. V lost 5 bases and J lost 2, with 21 bases in between. The CDR3 runs 17 residues. The CDR3 reads CASSPSQTVGVQETQYF. The CDR3 DNA sequence: TGTGCCAGCAGCCCTAGTCAGACCGTAGGGGTGCAAGAGACCCAGTACTTC.

This sequence joins TRBV30 and TRBJ2-7; TRBD1 agrees at 8 bases. The CDR3 runs 15 residues. Germline CDR1 reads GTSNPN; CDR2 reads SVGIG (reference sequence). V shed 4 bases and J 2 bases; nucleotides not matched to a gene: 10. The CDR3, as DNA: TGTGCCTGGACCAACCCCGGGACAGGAGCCTACGAGCAGTACTTC. Protein: CAWTNPGTGAYEQYF.

J is TRBJ2-5 and V is TRBV27, with TRBD2 identical over 11 bases. J gave up 5 bases and V 1 base, and 12 bases lay outside the gene matches. The length of the CDR3 is 18 residues. CDR1 and CDR2 (germline): MNHEY, SMNVEV (reference sequence). The chain's CDR3 is CASSLFPLAGGPRETQYF. CDR3 coding DNA: TGTGCCAGCAGTTTATTTCCCTTAGCGGGGGGGCCGAGGGAGACCCAGTACTTC.

The chain links TRBV10-3 to TRBJ1-6; no definite D call. The CDR3 sequence is 14 residues long. Trimming shortened V by 11 bases and J by 7 bases, and 18 bases separated the two germline ends. In germline, CDR1 is ENHRY, CDR2 SYGVKD. DNA of the CDR3: TGTGCCTCTCTGGGAGGGCGGCAAAATTCACCCCTCCACTTT. Residues: CASLGGRQNSPLHF.

This clone was recorded once. This chain uses TRBV5-1 with TRBJ1-1; D is possibly TRBD1 (5 bases). The germline V gene has CDR1 SGHRS and CDR2 YFSETQ. The CDR3 sequence is 15 residues long. Trimming removed 0 bases from V and 1 base from J, with 10 bases in between. Written as DNA, the CDR3 is TGCGCCAGCAGCTTGGGATCCGGGGGGAACACTGAAGCTTTCTTT. Amino acids: CASSLGSGGNTEAFF.